These 3 T cell receptor beta chains originate from one sample sequenced in a study of T cell responses to AZD1222 COVID-19 vaccine. Profiled with immunoSEQ multiplex PCR; TCRdb holds only in-frame clones, not every one. This sample yields hundreds of thousands of clones, of which about 94% are seen a single time; 0.55% belongs to the top ten. The specimen was peripheral blood, collected 28 days after the second AZD1222 dose. These receptors all come from an adult who received the AZD1222 COVID-19 vaccine.

This chain uses TRBV2 with TRBJ1-2, with a possible D match to TRBD1 (6 bases). Trimming removed 6 bases from V and 12 bases from J, with 23 bases in between. CDR1 is SNHLY and CDR2 is FYNNEI in the germline V gene. The CDR3 extends over 14 amino acids. The CDR3 reads CASSPQSGDTGHTF. The CDR3 DNA reads as TGTGCCAGCAGCCCTCAGTCAGGGGACACTGGACACACCTTC.

V is TRBV7-2 and J is TRBJ1-6; a weak D match, TRBD1 (5 bases). V was cut by 0 bases and J by 1 base, with 19 bases left in between. The germline gives CDR1 SGHTA, CDR2 FQGNSA. The CDR3 spans 20 residues. In DNA form, the CDR3 reads TGTGCCAGCAGCTTAGCCCGGGGGGGTAGGGAAAGGTCCTATAATTCACCCCTCCACTTT. Translating it yields CASSLARGGRERSYNSPLHF.

The chain joins TRBV6-5 to TRBJ1-1, with TRBD1 as a possible D gene (6 bases). The CDR3 totals 13 residues. V lost 2 bases and J lost 5, with 9 bases in between. Germline V gives CDR1 MNHEY, CDR2 SVGAGI. As DNA, the CDR3 is TGTGCCAGCAGTTACCAGGGGAGAACTGAAGCTTTCTTT. Its protein is CASSYQGRTEAFF.